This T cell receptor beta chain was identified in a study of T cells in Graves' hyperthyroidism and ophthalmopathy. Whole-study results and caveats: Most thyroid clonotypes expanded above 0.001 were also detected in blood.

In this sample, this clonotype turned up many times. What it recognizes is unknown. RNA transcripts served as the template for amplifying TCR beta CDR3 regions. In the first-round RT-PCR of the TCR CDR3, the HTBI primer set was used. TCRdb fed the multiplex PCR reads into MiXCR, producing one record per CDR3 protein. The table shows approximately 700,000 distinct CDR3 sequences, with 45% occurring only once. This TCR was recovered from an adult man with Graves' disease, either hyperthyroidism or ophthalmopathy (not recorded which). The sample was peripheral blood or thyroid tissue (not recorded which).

CDR3 coding DNA: TGTGCCAGCAGCCCCGCACTAGCGGGGGGGTACGAGCAGTACTTC. Protein: CASSPALAGGYEQYF. The rearrangement uses TRBV7-8 and TRBJ2-7; 13 bases match TRBD2. This CDR3 contains 15 residues. V shed 5 bases and J 4 bases; nucleotides not matched to a gene: 5. The V gene's germline CDR1 is SGHVS and CDR2 FQNEAQ.